Given below is one TCR beta chain in context. Its antigen is not known. Recent vaccinations or acute infections were absent in the healthy HIV-negative adult donors. There are 14 residues in the CDR3. CDR1 SNHLY and CDR2 FYNNEI come from the germline V gene. Trimming cost V 4 bases and J 3 bases; bases outside gene matches: 5. This sample stems from a study of shared clonotypes between healthy human individuals. Study-wide findings and caveats: Compared with memory subsets, naive subsets generally had larger estimated richness.

Under the authors' procedure: Without quality scores, immunoSEQ junctional reads could not be filtered like full-length reads. Using immunoSEQ multiplex PCR, the repertoire was profiled, and TCRdb retains in-frame clones only, with some absent. That table furnishes V, J and clone size, whereas the DNA furnished D and trimming. The table lists 1,400,000 or so clones, approximately 98.5% of them singletons. This TCR came from a man aged 30 to 39 in good health. Sequencing was done on a sample of naive CD4+ T cells sorted from blood. As for subset: CD45RA+ positively selected. The V gene is TRBV2, the J gene TRBJ2-7, with TRBD2 matching 8 bases. For the CDR3, the DNA is TGTGCCAGCAGTGTCCAGCGGGGGATCTACGAGCAGTACTTC. Its translation is CASSVQRGIYEQYF.